Shown below are 5 T cell receptor beta chains from a single sample sequenced in a study of control samples from healthy donors and cancer patients. The data were produced by immunoSEQ multiplex PCR, yet TCRdb's version contains in-frame clones alone and is incomplete. The data show some 200,000 clones, about 95% seen once. Sequencing was performed on blood. The receptors derive from a man aged 50 or older in good health.

The V call is TRBV7-2, the J call TRBJ1-3; D is possibly TRBD1 (5 bases). V shed 5 bases and J shed 3 bases, with 14 bases lying between them. CDR1 SGHTA and CDR2 FQGNSA come from the germline V gene. This CDR3 contains 15 residues. Written as DNA, the CDR3 is TGTGCCAGCAGCCCTACATGGGGCCTTGGAAACACCATATATTTT. It is translated as CASSPTWGLGNTIYF.

The rearrangement uses TRBV18 and TRBJ1-4; no definite D call. V was trimmed by 8 bases and J by 2 bases, leaving 9 bases between them. The CDR3 length is 13 residues. The germline gives CDR1 KGHSH, CDR2 LQKENI. The CDR3 sequence is CASRGSTNEKLFF. The CDR3 DNA is TGTGCCAGCCGCGGCAGTACTAATGAAAAACTGTTTTTT.

This sequence joins TRBV2 and TRBJ2-1; 11 positions match TRBD2. Germline V gives CDR1 SNHLY, CDR2 FYNNEI. The CDR3 loop spans 16 amino acids. V was clipped by 6 bases and J by 7 bases; unmatched bases: 11. The CDR3 here is CASSVILAGGTNEQFF. CDR3 in DNA: TGTGCCAGCAGCGTAATATTAGCGGGGGGGACGAATGAGCAGTTCTTC.

The CDR3 nucleotides are TGCGCCAGCCGACTAGCGGGGGGGACAACCGGGGAGCTGTTTTTT. It codes for CASRLAGGTTGELFF. J is TRBJ2-2 and V is TRBV10-2; 14 bases agree with TRBD2. Germline CDR1 WSHSY, CDR2 SAAADI. The CDR3 totals 15 residues. Trimming cost V 8 bases and J 5 bases; bases outside gene matches: 4.

A word on this clone: Within the sample, other DNA sequences also encode this same CDR3. The chain is built from TRBV6-1 and TRBJ2-7; TRBD1 or TRBD2 may be the D gene (5 bases each). CDR1 and CDR2 from the germline V gene are MNHNS and SASEGT. The ends were cut back, 0 bases at V and 2 bases at J, with 11 bases in the middle. The CDR3 runs to 15 residues. This CDR3 is CASSEAGTGTYEQYF. CDR3 coding DNA: TGTGCCAGCAGTGAAGCCGGGACGGGGACCTACGAGCAGTACTTC.